Included here is one T cell receptor (beta chain) sequence, with context. The target of this receptor is not known. No base-level quality is on record; no much larger clone is a single base apart. The CDR3 regions of human TCRbeta chains were analyzed by immunosequencing. Concerning the study's data processing: TCRs in the repertoires were compared against a reference library of SARS-CoV-2-specific TCRs that had been generated with the MIRA antigen-specificity platform. Breadth was defined as the fraction of unique TCRs that were SARS-CoV-2-associated, and depth was defined as the fraction of total T cells that were SARS-CoV-2-associated. Each spike-specific TCR was assigned to its reactive spike region and to a CD4 or CD8 class using the MIRA data. Log10-transformed breadth and depth values were compared by one-way ANOVA with Sidak's multiple comparisons tests. TCRdb provides this immuneACCESS table in a form limited to in-frame rearrangements. Some clones are lacking; in checked studies, under half of them reflect an unresolved V gene, and why the rest are absent is not known. Clone size and the V and J calls come from that table; the DNA yielded D and trimming. The sample contains around 99,000 clones, 87% of them found a single time. Together, the top ten hold around 4.9% of the sample.

This sample was taken from a study of T cell responses to AZD1222 COVID-19 vaccine (TCRdb year 2021). Background on the whole study: A total of under 250 trial participants underwent TCR sequencing, of whom about 200 had received two doses of AZD1222 and approximately 25 had received two doses of the MenACWY control vaccine. Enrollment into the trials was organized by age into subgroups of 18-55, 56-69 and 70-plus years, and those subgroups contained about 150, 27 and 61 TCR-sequenced participants, respectively.

Taken from the germline V gene, the CDR1 and CDR2 loops are KGHSH and LQKENI. From the cysteine up to the phenylalanine, the CDR3 has a length of 14 residues. Left in the record is the CDR3 DNA by itself, 42 bases read in frame from the first base. V lost 1 base and J lost 1 base; the stretch between them is 7 bases long. The time point tag for this specimen amounts to: about 28 days (+/-7) after the second vaccine dose. AZD1222 recipients with second doses at about 4 weeks or about 12 weeks were pooled, because spike-specific TCR depth and breadth did not differ between schedules. Samples from vaccinated people were obtained from the UK trials COV001 and COV002, which included a single-blind randomized controlled phase 2/3 trial of AZD1222 (ChAdOx1 nCoV-19) in healthy adults. For TCRbeta chain sequencing, PBMC samples were collected from trial participants at day 0 and at day 28 after the second dose.

The full study reports these points: Participants were mostly white British and included more females than males, and it was suggested by the authors that clonal diversity may have been underestimated. Epitopes outside the regions mutated in the B.1.351 and B.1.1.7 variants were reportedly recognized by nearly half of the unique spike-specific TCRs. Because no samples from the day 14 peak response were available, repertoires could be characterized only after the peak T cell response. The 56-69-year group was small, and its depth increase did not reach significance, likely because of low power. After two AZD1222 doses, spike-specific TCR breadth and depth were significantly higher than at day 0 and than in MenACWY recipients. Conclusions about previously exposed vaccinees were limited because only six AZD1222 recipients were SARS-CoV-2 seropositive at baseline. The vaccine-associated CD4 TCRs covered the entire spike protein, and the dominant responses fell in regions 160-218 and 743-854.

The origin of this receptor is an adult who received the AZD1222 COVID-19 vaccine. This specimen was peripheral blood, taken 28 days after the second AZD1222 dose. The chain is assembled from TRBV18 and TRBJ1-1, with a weak D call of TRBD1 (5 bases match). The CDR3 has the sequence CASSPQGQNTEAFF. The sequenced DNA: TGTGCCAGCTCACCACAGGGGCAGAACACTGAAGCTTTCTTT.